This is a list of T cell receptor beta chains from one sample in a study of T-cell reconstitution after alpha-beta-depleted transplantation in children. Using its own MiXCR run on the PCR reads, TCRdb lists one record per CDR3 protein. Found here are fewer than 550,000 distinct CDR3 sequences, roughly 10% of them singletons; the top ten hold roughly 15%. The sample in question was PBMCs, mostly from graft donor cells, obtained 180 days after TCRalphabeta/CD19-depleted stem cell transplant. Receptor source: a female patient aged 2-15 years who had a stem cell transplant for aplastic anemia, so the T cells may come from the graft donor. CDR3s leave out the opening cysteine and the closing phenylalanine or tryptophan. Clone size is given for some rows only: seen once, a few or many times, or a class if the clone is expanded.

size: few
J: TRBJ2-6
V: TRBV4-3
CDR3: ASSQLTFSGANVLT

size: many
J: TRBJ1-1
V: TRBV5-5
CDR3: ASSYNGQGARGAPNL

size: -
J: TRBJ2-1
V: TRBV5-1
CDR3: ASSLAAGGHEQF

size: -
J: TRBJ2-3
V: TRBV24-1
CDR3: ATSDFTGSLDTQY

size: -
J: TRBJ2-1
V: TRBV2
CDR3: ASSEVMGGSRNNEQF

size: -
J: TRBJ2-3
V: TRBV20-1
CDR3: SADQRESTDTQY

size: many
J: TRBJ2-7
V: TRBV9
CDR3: ASSEGLAGKQY

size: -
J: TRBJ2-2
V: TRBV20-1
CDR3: SARRSGRNTGELF

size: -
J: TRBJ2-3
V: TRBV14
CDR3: ASSQDWGRLRTDTQY

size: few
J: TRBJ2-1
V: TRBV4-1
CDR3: ASREGVGDSGRNEQF

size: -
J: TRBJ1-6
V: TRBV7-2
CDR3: ASSPTGTNSPLH

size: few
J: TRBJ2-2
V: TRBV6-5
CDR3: ASSYTKLAAGELF

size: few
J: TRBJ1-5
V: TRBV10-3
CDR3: AIKSQGIQH

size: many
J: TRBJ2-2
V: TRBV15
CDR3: ATSRDDISNTGELF

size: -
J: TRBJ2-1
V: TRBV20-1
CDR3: SARDWGTGGDEQF

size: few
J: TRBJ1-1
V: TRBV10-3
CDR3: AISETAGNMNTEAF

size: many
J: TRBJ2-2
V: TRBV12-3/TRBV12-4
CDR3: ASSSGWGELF

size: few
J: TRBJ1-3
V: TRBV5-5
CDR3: ASSLVAKSSGNTIY

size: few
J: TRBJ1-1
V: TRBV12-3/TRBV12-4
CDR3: ASSTPGQGFEAF

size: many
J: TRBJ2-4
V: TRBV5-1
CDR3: ASSLDRAKNIQY

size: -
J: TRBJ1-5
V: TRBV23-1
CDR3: ASWGIGGQPQH

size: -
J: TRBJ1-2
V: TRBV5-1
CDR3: ASSLATTRTGSNYGYT

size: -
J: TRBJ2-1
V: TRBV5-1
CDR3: ASSPLSQGTVNNEQF

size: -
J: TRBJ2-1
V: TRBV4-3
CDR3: ASSQYRGDSYNEQF

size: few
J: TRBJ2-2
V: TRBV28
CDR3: AIGRWAGELF

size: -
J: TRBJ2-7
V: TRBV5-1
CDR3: ASSLVSGSYEQY

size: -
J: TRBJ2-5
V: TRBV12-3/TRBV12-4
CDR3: ASSPTSGLGETQY

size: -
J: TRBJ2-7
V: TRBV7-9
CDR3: ASSLDTSGRDEQY

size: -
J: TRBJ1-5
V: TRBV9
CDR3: ASSVDGQGPQPQH

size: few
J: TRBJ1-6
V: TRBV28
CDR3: ALGASSRGNSPLH

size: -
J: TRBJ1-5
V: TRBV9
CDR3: ASSGWLQGDCQPQH

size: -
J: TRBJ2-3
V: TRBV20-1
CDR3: SARGQDTQY

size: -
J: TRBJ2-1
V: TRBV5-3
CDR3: ARSRTSVDEQF

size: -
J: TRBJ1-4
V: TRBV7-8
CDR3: ASSSRQSNEKLF

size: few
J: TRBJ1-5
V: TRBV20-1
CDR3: SARRVYSNQPQH

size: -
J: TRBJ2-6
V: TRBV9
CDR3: ASSVVGASGANVLT

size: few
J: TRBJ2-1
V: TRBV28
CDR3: ASGELTGAYNEQF

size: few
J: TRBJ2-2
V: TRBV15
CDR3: ATSRDRAQGNTGELF

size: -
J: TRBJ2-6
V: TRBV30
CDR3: AWRLYGANVLT

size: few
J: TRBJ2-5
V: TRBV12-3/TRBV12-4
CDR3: ASSLFGTGETQY

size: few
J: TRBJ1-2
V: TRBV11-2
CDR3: ASSFFVFGAKMNYGYT

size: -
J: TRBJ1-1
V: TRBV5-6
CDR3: ASSLGRLIGEAF

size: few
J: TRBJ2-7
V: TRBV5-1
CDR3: ASSLGPMAGPYEQY

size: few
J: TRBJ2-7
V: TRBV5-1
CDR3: ASRWGGGDSYEQY

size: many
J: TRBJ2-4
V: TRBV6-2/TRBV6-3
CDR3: ASSYSLGQNLAKNIQY

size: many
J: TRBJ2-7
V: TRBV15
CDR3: ATSRRLAGGPYEQY

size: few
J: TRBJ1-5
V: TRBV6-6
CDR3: ASSYSLNQPQH

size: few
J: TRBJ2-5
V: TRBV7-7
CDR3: ASSFAGETQY

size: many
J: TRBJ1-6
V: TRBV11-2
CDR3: ASSLVFPYNSPLH

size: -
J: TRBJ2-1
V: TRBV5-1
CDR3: ASSFGLAGGEDHNEQF

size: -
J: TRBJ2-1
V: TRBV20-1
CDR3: SALAGGVEQF

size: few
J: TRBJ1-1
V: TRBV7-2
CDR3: ASSSQGTNTEAF

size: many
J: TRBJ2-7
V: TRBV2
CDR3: ASRDRVEQY

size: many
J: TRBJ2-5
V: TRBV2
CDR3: ASSEAPREETQY

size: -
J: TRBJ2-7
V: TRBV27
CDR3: ASSPVTQHEQY

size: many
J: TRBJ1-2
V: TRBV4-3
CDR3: ASSRGQGKNYGYT

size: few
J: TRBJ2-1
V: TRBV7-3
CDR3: ASSLSGRASNEQF

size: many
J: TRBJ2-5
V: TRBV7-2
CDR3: ASSLGLAGGQETQY

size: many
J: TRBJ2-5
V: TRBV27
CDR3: ASKTWPQGWETQY

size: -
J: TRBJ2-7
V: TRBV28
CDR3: ASTPEQY